What follows is one T cell receptor beta chain and its context. Its antigen remains unknown. Germline loops: CDR1 MNHNY, CDR2 SVGAGI (reference sequence). The germline V and J ends were trimmed by 8 bases and 4 bases, with 12 bases remaining between them. The CDR3 is made up of 14 amino acids. These data belong to a study of shared clonotypes between healthy human individuals. TCRdb's copy holds only in-frame clones and misses some; the assay was immunoSEQ multiplex PCR. The table includes roughly 380,000 clones, about 97% detected once. The donor cohort consisted entirely of Caucasian adults residing in Nashville, Tennessee. What CD8 memory combined were CD45RO+ cells and CCR7-negative CD45RA+ TemRA cells. General observations from the study: Incompleteness in sorted-subset sequencing, despite large depth, was shown by rarefaction.

The chain uses TRBV6-6 and TRBJ2-6; D is uncertain. This clonotype was sampled from a man aged 30 to 39 in good health. Specimen: memory CD8+ T cells sorted from blood. Subset specified: CD45RO+ cells pooled with CCR7-negative TemRA cells. The CDR3 protein is CASFISSGANVLTF. DNA for the CDR3: TGTGCCAGCTTTATCTCTTCGGGGGCCAACGTCCTGACTTTC.